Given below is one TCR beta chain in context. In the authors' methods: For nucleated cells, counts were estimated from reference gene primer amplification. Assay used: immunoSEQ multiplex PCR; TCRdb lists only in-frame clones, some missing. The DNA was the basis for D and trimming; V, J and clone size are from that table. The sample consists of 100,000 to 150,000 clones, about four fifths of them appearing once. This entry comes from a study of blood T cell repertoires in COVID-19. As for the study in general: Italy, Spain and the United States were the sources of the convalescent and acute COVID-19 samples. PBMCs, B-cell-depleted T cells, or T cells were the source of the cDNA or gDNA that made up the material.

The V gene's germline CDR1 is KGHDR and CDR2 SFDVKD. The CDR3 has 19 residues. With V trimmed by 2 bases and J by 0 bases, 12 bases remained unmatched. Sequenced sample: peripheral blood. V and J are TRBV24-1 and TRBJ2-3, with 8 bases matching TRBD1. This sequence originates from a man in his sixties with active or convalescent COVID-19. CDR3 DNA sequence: TGTGCCACCAGTGATTACGAGACAGGGGCCTCGGGTAGCACAGATACGCAGTATTTT. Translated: CATSDYETGASGSTDTQYF.